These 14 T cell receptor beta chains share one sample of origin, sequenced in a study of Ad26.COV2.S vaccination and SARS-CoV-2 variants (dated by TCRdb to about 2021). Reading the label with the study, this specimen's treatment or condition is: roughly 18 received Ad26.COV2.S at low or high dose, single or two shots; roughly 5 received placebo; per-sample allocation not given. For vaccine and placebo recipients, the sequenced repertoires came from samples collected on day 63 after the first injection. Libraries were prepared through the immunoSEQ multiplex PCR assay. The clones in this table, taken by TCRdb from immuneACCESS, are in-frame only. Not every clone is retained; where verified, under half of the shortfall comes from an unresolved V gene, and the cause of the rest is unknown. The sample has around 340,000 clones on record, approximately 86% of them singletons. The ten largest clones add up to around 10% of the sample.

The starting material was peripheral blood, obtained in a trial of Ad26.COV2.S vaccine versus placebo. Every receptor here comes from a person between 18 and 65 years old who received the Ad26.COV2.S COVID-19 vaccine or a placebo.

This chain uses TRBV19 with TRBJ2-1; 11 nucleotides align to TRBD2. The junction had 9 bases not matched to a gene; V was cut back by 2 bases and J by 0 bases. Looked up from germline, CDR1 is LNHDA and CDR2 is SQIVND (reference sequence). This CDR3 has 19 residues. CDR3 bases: TGTGCCAGTAGTATAATCCTAGCGGGAGGCCGGAGCTCCTACAATGAGCAGTTCTTC. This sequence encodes CASSIILAGGRSSYNEQFF.

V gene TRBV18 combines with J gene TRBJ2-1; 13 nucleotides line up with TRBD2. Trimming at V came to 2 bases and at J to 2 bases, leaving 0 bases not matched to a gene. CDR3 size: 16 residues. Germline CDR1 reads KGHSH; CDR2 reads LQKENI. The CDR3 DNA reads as TGTGCCAGCTCACCAGGACTAGCGGGGGCCTACAATGAGCAGTTCTTC. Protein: CASSPGLAGAYNEQFF.

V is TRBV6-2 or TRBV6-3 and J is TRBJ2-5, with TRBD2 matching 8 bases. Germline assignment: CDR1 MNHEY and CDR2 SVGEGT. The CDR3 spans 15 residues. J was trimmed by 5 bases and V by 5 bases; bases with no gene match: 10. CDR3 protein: CASSNPLSGGETQYF. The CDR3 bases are TGTGCCAGCAGTAACCCTCTCTCGGGGGGGGAGACCCAGTACTTC.

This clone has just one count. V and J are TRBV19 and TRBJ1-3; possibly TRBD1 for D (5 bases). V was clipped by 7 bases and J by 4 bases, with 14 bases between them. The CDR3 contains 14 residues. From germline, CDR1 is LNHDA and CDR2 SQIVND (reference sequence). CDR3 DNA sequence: TGTGCCAGTAAAAAACAGGTTGGGGGAAACACCATATATTTT. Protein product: CASKKQVGGNTIYF.

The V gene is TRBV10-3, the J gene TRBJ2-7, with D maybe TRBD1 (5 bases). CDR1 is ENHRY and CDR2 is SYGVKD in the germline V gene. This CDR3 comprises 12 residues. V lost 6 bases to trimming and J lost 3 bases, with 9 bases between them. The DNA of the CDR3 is TGTGCCATCAGCACAGGTAACTACGAGCAGTACTTC. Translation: CAISTGNYEQYF.

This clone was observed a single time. For the CDR3, the DNA is TGTGCCAGCAGTGAAGAAGTGGGGGACAGGGGCCGTAACCTCCACTTT. Translation gives CASSEEVGDRGRNLHF. The chain recombines TRBV6-1 with TRBJ1-6; 10 bases line up with TRBD1. CDR3 size: 16 residues. In germline, CDR1 is MNHNS, CDR2 SASEGT. V dropped 1 base and J dropped 15; count of bases not matched to a gene: 12.

The CDR3 is CASSFWTGVAYEQYF. CDR3 nucleotides: TGTGCCAGCAGCTTTTGGACAGGGGTAGCCTACGAGCAGTACTTC. The gene calls are TRBV7-2 and TRBJ2-7, with TRBD1 identical over 9 bases. The V segment lost 3 bases and the J segment 2 bases; nucleotides outside the gene matches: 5. Germline-derived CDR1 and CDR2 are SGHTA and FQGNSA. The CDR3 totals 15 residues. Full variable domain (outside the CDR3, taken from reference TRBV7-2 and TRBJ2-7): GAGVSQSPSNKVTEKGKDVELRCDPISGHTALYWYRQSLGQGLEFLIYFQGNSAPDKSGLPSDRFSAERTGGSVSTLTIQRTQQEDSAVYLCASSFWTGVAYEQYFGPGTRLTVT.

The CDR3: CASSIGEGRSYEQYF. The DNA for the CDR3 is TGTGCCAGTAGCATTGGAGAGGGGAGGTCCTACGAGCAGTACTTC. The V gene is TRBV19, the J gene TRBJ2-7, with a possible D match to TRBD2 (6 bases). Germline-derived CDR1 and CDR2 are LNHDA and SQIVND (reference sequence). V lost 6 bases to trimming and J lost 1 base, with 16 bases between them. This CDR3 spans 15 amino acids. Full variable domain (remainder filled in from reference TRBV19 and TRBJ2-7): DGGITQSPKYLFRKEGQNVTLSCEQNLNHDAMYWYRQDPGQGLRLIYYSQIVNDFQKGDIAEGYSVSREKKESFPLTVTSAQKNPTAFYLCASSIGEGRSYEQYFGPGTRLTVT.

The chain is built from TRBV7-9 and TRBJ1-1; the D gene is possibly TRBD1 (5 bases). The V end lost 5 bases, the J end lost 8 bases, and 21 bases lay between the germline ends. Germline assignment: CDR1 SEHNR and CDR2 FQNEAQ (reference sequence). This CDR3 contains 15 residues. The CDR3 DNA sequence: TGTGCCAGCAGCAAAATACCGGGACTTAATTTGGAAGCTTTCTTT. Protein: CASSKIPGLNLEAFF.

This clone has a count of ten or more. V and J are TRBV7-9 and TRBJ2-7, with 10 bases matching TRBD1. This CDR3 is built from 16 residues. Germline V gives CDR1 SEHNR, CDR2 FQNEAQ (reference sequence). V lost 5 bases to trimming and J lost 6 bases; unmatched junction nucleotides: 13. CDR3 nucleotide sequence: TGTGCCAGCAGCGAAACGGACAGGGGGGTGTTCGGCGAGCAGTACTTC. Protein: CASSETDRGVFGEQYF.

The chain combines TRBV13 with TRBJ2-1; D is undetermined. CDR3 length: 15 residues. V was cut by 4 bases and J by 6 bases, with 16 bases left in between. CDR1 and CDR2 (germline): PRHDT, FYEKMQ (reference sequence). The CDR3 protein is CASSSLVAPPNEQFF. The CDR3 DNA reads TGTGCCAGCAGCTCCCTGGTGGCTCCCCCCAATGAGCAGTTCTTC.

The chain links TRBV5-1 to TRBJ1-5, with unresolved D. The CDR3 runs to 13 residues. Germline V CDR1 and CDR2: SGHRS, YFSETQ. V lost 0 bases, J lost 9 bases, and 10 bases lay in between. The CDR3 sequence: CASSLDRLWPQHF. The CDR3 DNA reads TGCGCCAGCAGCTTGGACAGACTATGGCCCCAGCATTTT.

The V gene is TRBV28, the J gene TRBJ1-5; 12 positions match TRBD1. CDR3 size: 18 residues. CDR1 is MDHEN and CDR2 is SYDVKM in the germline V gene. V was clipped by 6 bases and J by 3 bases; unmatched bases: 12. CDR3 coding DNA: TGTGCCAGCAGCTCCCCCGGGACAGGGGGCAGGGACAATCAGCCCCAGCATTTT. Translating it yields CASSSPGTGGRDNQPQHF.

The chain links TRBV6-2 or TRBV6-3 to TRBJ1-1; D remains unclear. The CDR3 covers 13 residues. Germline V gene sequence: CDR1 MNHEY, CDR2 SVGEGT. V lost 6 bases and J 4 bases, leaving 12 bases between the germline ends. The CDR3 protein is CASSQAHFTEAFF. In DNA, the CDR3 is TGTGCCAGCAGCCAAGCTCACTTCACTGAAGCTTTCTTT.